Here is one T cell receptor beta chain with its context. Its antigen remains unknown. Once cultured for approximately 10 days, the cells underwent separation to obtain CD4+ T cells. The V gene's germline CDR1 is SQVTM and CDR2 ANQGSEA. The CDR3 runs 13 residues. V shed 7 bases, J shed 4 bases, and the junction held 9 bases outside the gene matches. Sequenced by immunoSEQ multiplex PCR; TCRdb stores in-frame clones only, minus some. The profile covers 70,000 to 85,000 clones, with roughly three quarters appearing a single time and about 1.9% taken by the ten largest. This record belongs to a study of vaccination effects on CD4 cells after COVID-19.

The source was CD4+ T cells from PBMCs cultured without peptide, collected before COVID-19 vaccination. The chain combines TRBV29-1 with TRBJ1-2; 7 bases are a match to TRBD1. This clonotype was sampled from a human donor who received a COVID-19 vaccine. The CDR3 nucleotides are TGCAGCGGCATCAGACAGGGTAGCTATGGCTACACCTTC. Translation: CSGIRQGSYGYTF.